This T cell receptor beta chain was identified during a study of CD8 T cells in ankylosing spondylitis. Study-level findings and limits: Before this, some motif variants had been reported in reactive arthritis synovial fluid and blood. Significantly higher representation of disease-linked clones was reported for matched ankylosing spondylitis synovial fluid. With a CD8+ phenotype, disease-linked clones were relatively rare in peripheral blood. What appeared characteristic of ankylosing spondylitis blood was a TCR beta motif of under 10 highly homologous variants.

Library preparation for TCR beta used quantitative 5'-RACE with molecular barcodes. Using its own MiXCR run on the 5' RACE reads, TCRdb lists one record per CDR3 protein. The sample contains 350,000 to 450,000 distinct CDR3 sequences, 25% to 30% of which appear only once. Of note for this clonotype: Its antigen is not known.

The germline gives CDR1 SGHDN, CDR2 FVKESK. V lost 4 bases and J 0 bases, leaving 10 bases between the germline ends. This CDR3 spans 15 amino acids. The sequencing input was blood, either unsorted or a sorted T cell fraction (not recorded which). V and J are TRBV14 and TRBJ1-5; D gene ambiguous. This sequence originates from a male donor with ankylosing spondylitis. CDR3 nucleotides: TGTGCCAGCAGCCCCGGATCTTATAGCAATCAGCCCCAGCATTTT. It yields the protein CASSPGSYSNQPQHF. Filled out from reference TRBV14 and TRBJ1-5, the complete variable domain reads EAGVTQFPSHSVIEKGQTVTLRCDPISGHDNLYWYRRVMGKEIKFLLHFVKESKQDESGMPNNRFLAERTGGTYSTLKVQPAELEDSGVYFCASSPGSYSNQPQHFGDGTRLSIL.